One and the same sample provided the 10 T cell receptor beta chains below, sequenced in a study of blood T cell repertoires in COVID-19. TCRdb keeps only in-frame clones here, not all; method: immunoSEQ multiplex PCR. The sample carries roughly 190,000 clones, 84% recorded once. Sample: peripheral blood. These receptors all stem from an older woman with active or convalescent COVID-19.

The chain carries TRBV3-1 (or the pseudogene TRBV3-2) and TRBJ2-1; the match to TRBD2 covers 7 bases. The CDR3 has 17 amino acids. V lost 2 bases, J lost 7 bases, and 14 bases stayed unmatched. Germline-derived CDR1 and CDR2 are LGHDT and YNNKEL (reference sequence). CDR3 sequence reads: CASSQLSAGTNINEQFF. CDR3 nucleotides: TGTGCCAGCAGCCAACTTTCAGCCGGGACTAACATAAATGAGCAGTTCTTC.

This clone was counted a few times. The chain links TRBV5-4 to TRBJ1-4, with TRBD1 identical over 8 bases. Germline trimming cut 4 bases from V and 4 bases from J; bases unmatched to any gene: 6. CDR3 length: 15 residues. CDR1 SGHNT and CDR2 YYREEE come from the germline V gene (reference sequence). CDR3 loop: CASSDQGAVNEKLFF. CDR3 coding DNA: TGTGCCAGCAGCGACCAGGGGGCCGTTAATGAAAAACTGTTTTTT.

The chain employs TRBV19 and TRBJ2-1, with 10 bases identical to TRBD1. J was trimmed by 1 base and V by 5 bases; bases with no gene match: 5. The CDR3 consists of 16 residues. Looked up from germline, CDR1 is LNHDA and CDR2 is SQIVND (reference sequence). CDR3 sequence (DNA): TGTGCCAGTAGTCCGGACAGGGGGGAATCCTACAATGAGCAGTTCTTC. Amino acids: CASSPDRGESYNEQFF. Complete variable domain (other parts from reference TRBV19 and TRBJ2-1): DGGITQSPKYLFRKEGQNVTLSCEQNLNHDAMYWYRQDPGQGLRLIYYSQIVNDFQKGDIAEGYSVSREKKESFPLTVTSAQKNPTAFYLCASSPDRGESYNEQFFGPGTRLTVL.

This clone has ten or more counts. This chain links TRBV2 with TRBJ1-2; 8 bases agree with TRBD1. This CDR3 is built from 13 residues. The germline V gene encodes CDR1 SNHLY and CDR2 FYNNEI. J lost 8 bases, V lost 6 bases, and 8 bases had no gene match. The CDR3 sequence: CASRSGGLRGYTF. As DNA, the CDR3 is TGTGCCAGCAGATCAGGGGGCTTACGGGGCTACACCTTC.

The V gene is TRBV6-5, the J gene TRBJ1-1, with D possibly being TRBD1 (6 bases). V was clipped by 6 bases and J by 0 bases, with 11 bases between them. This CDR3 is built from 14 residues. Germline assignment: CDR1 MNHEY and CDR2 SVGAGI. In DNA, the CDR3 is TGTGCCAGCAGCCACAGGGCCATGAACACTGAAGCTTTCTTT. Translated, it gives CASSHRAMNTEAFF.

The CDR3 coding sequence is TGTGCCAGCAGCCAAGCGGGCGGAGGAGATACGCAGTATTTT. This encodes CASSQAGGGDTQYF. The chain carries TRBV3-1 (or the pseudogene TRBV3-2) and TRBJ2-3; a possible D gene is TRBD2 (5 bases). The V and J ends lost 1 base and 5 bases respectively, with 10 bases between them. The CDR3 is made up of 14 amino acids. The germline V gene encodes CDR1 LGHDT and CDR2 YNNKEL (reference sequence).

This clone was recorded once. The rearrangement uses TRBV29-1 and TRBJ2-7; D gene uncertain. Per the germline V gene, CDR1 is SQVTM and CDR2 is ANQGSEA. V gave up 2 bases and J gave up 4 bases, with 15 bases separating them. This CDR3 contains 14 residues. The CDR3 sequence: CSVELESRRYEQYF. For the CDR3, the DNA is TGCAGCGTTGAATTGGAGAGCCGGCGGTACGAGCAGTACTTC.

V is TRBV6-1 and J is TRBJ2-5, with TRBD1 matching over 8 bases. V was clipped by 2 bases and J by 5 bases; unmatched bases: 4. The CDR3 is 14 residues long. CDR1 and CDR2 from the germline V gene are MNHNS and SASEGT. The DNA of the CDR3 is TGTGCCAGCAGTGAACAGGGGGCGTGGGAGACCCAGTACTTC. Translation: CASSEQGAWETQYF.

This chain links TRBV4-1 with TRBJ2-1, with 8 bases fitting TRBD2. The CDR3 is 20 amino acids. CDR1 MGHRA and CDR2 YSYEKL come from the germline V gene. V trimming: 4 bases; J trimming: 2 bases; junction bases outside the gene matches: 19. CDR3 in amino acids: CASSPLGRASGRGTYNEQFF. The CDR3 DNA sequence: TGCGCCAGCAGCCCCCTAGGGCGGGCTAGCGGGCGGGGAACCTACAATGAGCAGTTCTTC.

This chain joins TRBV5-4 and TRBJ2-7; TRBD2 aligns across 11 bases. The ends lost 6 bases at V and 2 bases at J; junction bases unmatched: 13. The germline CDR1 and CDR2 sequences are SGHNT and YYREEE (reference sequence). The CDR3 loop spans 17 amino acids. Here the CDR3 reads CASTSWGLAAHTYEQYF. In nucleotides, the CDR3 is TGTGCCAGCACCTCGTGGGGACTAGCGGCACACACCTACGAGCAGTACTTC.